This entry concerns a single TCR beta chain. This CDR3 comprises 14 residues. Trimming took off 0 bases at V and 6 bases at J, with 13 bases between the two ends. CDR1 is SGHRS, CDR2 YFSETQ, per germline. Sequenced by immunoSEQ multiplex PCR; TCRdb stores in-frame clones only, minus some. Of hundreds of thousands of clones in the sample, approximately 83% were seen once. This sample was included in a study of blood T cell repertoires in COVID-19. Sequencing was carried out using PBMCs or T cells enriched from blood (not recorded which). The source is a young man who had recovered from COVID-19. The chain carries TRBV5-1 and TRBJ2-7; possible D gene TRBD2, 5 bases. CDR3 protein: CASSLDGYGGEQYF. The CDR3 DNA reads TGCGCCAGCAGCTTGGACGGATATGGAGGCGAGCAGTACTTC.